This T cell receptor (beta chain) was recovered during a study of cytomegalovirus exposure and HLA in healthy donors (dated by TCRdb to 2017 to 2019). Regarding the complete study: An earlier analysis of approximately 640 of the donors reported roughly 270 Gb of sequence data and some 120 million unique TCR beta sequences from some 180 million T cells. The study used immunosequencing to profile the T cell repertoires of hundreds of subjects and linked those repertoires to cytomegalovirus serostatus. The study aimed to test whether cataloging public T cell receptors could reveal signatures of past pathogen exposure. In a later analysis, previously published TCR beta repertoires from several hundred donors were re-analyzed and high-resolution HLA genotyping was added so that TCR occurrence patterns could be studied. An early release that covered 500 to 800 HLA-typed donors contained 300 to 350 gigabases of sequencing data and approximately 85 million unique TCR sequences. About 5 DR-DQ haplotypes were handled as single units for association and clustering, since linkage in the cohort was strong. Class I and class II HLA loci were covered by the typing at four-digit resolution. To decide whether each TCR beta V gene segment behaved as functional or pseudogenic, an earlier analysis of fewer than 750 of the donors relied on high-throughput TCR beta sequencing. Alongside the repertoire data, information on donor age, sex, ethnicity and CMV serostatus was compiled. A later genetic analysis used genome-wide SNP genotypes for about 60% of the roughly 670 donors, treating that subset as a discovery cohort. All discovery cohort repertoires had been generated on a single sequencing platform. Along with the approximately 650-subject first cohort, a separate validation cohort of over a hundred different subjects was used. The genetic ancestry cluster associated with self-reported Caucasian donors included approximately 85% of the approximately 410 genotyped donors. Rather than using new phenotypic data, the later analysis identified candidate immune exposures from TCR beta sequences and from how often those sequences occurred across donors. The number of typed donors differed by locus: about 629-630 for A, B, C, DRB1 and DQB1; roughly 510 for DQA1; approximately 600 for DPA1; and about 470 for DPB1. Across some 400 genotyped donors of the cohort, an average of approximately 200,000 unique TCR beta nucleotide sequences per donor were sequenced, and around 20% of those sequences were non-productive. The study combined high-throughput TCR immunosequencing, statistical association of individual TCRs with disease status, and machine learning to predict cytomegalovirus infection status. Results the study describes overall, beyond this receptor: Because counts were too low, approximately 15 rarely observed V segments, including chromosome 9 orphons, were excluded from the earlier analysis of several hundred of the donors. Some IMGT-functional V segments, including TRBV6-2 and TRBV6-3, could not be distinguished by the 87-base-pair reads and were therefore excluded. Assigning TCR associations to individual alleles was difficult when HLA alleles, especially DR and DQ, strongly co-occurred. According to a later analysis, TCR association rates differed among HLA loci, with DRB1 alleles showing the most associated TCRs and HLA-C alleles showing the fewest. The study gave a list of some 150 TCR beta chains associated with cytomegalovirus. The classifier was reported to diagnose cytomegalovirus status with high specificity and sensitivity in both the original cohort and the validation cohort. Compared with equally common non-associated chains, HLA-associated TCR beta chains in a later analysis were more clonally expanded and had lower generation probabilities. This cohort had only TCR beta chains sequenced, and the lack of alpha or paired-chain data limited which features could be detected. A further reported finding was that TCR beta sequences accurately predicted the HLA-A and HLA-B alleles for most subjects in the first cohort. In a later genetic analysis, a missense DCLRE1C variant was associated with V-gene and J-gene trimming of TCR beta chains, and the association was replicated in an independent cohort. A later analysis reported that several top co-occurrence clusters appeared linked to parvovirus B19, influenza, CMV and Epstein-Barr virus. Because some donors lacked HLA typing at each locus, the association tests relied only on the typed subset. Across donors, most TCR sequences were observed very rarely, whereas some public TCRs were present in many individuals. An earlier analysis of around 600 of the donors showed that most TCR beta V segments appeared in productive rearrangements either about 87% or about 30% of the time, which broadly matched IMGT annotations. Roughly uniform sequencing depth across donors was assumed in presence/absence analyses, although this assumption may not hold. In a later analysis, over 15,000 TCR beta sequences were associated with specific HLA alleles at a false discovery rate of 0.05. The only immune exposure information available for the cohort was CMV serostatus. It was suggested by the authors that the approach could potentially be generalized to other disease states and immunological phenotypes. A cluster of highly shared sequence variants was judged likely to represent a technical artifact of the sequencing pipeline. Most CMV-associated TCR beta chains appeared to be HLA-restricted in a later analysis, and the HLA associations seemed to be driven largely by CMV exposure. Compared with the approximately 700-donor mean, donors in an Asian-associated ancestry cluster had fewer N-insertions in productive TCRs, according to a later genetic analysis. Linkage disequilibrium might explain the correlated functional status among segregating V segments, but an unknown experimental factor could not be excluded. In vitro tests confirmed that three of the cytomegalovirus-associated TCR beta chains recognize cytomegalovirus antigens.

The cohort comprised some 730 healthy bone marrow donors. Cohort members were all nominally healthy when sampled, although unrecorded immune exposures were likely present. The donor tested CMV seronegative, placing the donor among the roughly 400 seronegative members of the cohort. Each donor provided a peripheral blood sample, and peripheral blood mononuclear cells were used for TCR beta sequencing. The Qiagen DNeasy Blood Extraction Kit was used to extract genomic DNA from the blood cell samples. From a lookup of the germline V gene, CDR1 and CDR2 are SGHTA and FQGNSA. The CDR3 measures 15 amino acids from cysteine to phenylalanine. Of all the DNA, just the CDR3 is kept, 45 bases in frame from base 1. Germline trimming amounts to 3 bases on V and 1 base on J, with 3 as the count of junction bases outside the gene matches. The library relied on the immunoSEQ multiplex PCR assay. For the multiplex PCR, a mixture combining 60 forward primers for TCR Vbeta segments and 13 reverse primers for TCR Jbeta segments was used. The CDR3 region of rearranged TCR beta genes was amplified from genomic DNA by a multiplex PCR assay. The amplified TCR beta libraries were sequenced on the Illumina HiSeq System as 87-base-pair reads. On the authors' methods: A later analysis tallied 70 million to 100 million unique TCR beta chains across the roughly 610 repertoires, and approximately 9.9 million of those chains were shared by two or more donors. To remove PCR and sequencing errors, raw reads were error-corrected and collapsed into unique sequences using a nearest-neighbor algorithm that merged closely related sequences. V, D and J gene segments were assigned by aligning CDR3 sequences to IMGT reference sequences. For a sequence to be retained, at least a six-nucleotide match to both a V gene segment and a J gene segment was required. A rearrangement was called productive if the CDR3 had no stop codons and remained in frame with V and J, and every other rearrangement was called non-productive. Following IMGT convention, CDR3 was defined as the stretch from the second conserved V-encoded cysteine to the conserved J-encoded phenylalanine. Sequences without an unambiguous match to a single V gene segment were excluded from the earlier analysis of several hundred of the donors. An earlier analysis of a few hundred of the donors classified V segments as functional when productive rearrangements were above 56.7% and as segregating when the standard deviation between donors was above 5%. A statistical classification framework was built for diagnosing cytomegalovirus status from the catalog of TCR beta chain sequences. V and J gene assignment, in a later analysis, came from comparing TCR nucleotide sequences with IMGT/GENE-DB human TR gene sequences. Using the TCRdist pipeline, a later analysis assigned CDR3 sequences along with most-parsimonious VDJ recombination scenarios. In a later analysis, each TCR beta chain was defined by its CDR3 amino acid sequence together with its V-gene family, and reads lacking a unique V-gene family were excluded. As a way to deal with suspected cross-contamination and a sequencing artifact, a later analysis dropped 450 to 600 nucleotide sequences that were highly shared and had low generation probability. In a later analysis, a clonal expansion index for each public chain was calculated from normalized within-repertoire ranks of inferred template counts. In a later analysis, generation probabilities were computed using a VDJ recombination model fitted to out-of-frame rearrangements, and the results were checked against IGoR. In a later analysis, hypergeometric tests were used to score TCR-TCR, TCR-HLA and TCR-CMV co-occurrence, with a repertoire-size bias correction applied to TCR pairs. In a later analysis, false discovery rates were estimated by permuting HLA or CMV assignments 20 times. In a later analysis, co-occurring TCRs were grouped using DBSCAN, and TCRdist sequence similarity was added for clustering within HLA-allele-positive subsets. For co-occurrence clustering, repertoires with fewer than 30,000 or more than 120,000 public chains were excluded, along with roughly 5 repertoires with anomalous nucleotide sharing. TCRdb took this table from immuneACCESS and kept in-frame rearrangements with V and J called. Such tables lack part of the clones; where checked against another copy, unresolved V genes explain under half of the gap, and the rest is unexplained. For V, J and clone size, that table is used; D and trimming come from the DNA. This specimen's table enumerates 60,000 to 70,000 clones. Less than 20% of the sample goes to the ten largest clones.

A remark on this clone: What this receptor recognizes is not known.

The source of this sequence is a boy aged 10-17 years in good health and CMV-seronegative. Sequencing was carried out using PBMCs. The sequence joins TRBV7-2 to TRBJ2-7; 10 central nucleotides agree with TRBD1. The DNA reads TGTGCCAGCAGCTTCGGGACAGGGGCATCCTACGAGCAGTACTTC. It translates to CASSFGTGASYEQYF. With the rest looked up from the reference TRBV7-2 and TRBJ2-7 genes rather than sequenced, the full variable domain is GAGVSQSPSNKVTEKGKDVELRCDPISGHTALYWYRQSLGQGLEFLIYFQGNSAPDKSGLPSDRFSAERTGGSVSTLTIQRTQQEDSAVYLCASSFGTGASYEQYFGPGTRLTVT.